This is a list of T cell receptor beta chains from one sample in a study of blood T cell repertoires in COVID-19. Generated by immunoSEQ multiplex PCR, the TCRdb table keeps only in-frame clones and is missing some. This sample has around 130,000 clones; roughly 80% occur once, and the top ten carry approximately 17%. Sequencing was carried out using peripheral blood. Receptors were obtained from a woman at least 80 years old with acute or convalescent COVID-19. The CDR3 runs from the conserved cysteine through the conserved F or W. Each record gives: D gene, J gene, V gene, CDR3 protein. D genes are given only for firm matches.

>TRBD1|TRBJ1-3|TRBV6-5
CASSLQGLPGNTIYF
>TRBD2|TRBJ2-5|TRBV30
CAWTRGTRRGQETQYF
>TRBD1|TRBJ2-3|TRBV25-1
CASRAPLGARGSTDTQYF
>.|TRBJ1-4|TRBV18
CASGLDGQNGKLFF
>TRBD2|TRBJ2-7|TRBV30
CAWSPGGRAGEQYF
>.|TRBJ2-1|TRBV9
CASSARQEYNEQFF
>.|TRBJ1-1|TRBV7-8
CASSLRVLGGTEAFF
>TRBD2|TRBJ2-5|TRBV10-1
CASSESRLAGGLSGQTQYF
>.|TRBJ1-5|TRBV3-1/TRBV3-2
CASSQDFSIRTVWGPQHF
>.|TRBJ1-4|TRBV5-1
CASSLNPGGRTNEKLFF
>TRBD2|TRBJ2-3|TRBV15
CATSTRLAGTDTQYF
>.|TRBJ2-5|TRBV7-2
CASSQGRGRETQYF
>.|TRBJ2-3|TRBV19
CASSIGPGRTQYF
>TRBD1|TRBJ2-1|TRBV5-4
CASSLTGTGAYNEQFF
>.|TRBJ2-3|TRBV29-1
CSVERGWVDTQYF
>.|TRBJ2-2|TRBV7-9
CASSGTGILAKENTGELFF
>TRBD1|TRBJ1-2|TRBV5-5
CASRPGQGAGNYGYTF
>.|TRBJ2-5|TRBV5-5
CASSQVWETQYF
>.|TRBJ1-4|TRBV7-9
CASSLYGVGEKLFF
>.|TRBJ1-2|TRBV27
CASSWGRGNGYTF
>.|TRBJ2-6|TRBV21-1
CASSKHRGPGANVLTF
>.|TRBJ1-2|TRBV19
CASSIGGYSYGYTF
>.|TRBJ2-2|TRBV5-1
CASAVTRGETELFF
>.|TRBJ1-1|TRBV12-3/TRBV12-4
CASSPTKRTEAFF
>TRBD1|TRBJ1-6|TRBV24-1
CATSDRKGAGYSPLHF
>.|TRBJ2-3|TRBV6-5
CASSARDRDTQYF
>.|TRBJ2-2|TRBV7-2
CASSLEIPRLAAKTGELFF
>.|TRBJ1-2|TRBV29-1
CSVEPSGAYGYTF
>.|TRBJ2-7|TRBV6-5
CATNSGHRDEQYF
>TRBD1|TRBJ1-1|TRBV6-5
CASNYRGRMNTEAFF
>TRBD2|TRBJ2-1|TRBV6-1
CASSGATSGVYNEQFF